These 8 T cell receptor beta chains share one sample of origin, sequenced in a study of graft-versus-host responses after intestinal transplantation. The antigens these receptors bind are not known. The assay was immunoSEQ multiplex PCR, and TCRdb's table has in-frame clones only and misses some. The table includes about 100,000 clones, less than 90% detected once. Source: unstimulated CD4+ T cells sorted from spleen or lymph node cells, taken before transplant. The receptors stem from a human donor who was the organ donor for an intestinal transplant.

This chain links TRBV15 with TRBJ2-3, with 9 positions matching TRBD1. The CDR3 is 16 residues long. With V trimmed by 4 bases and J by 4 bases, 9 bases remained unmatched. Germline values: CDR1 LNHNV, CDR2 YYDKDF (reference sequence). This CDR3 is CATSTSDRGVADTQYF. The CDR3 nucleotides are TGTGCCACCAGCACCTCGGACAGGGGAGTCGCAGATACGCAGTATTTT. Full variable domain (remainder filled in from reference TRBV15 and TRBJ2-3): DAMVIQNPRYQVTQFGKPVTLSCSQTLNHNVMYWYQQKSSQAPKLLFHYYDKDFNNEADTPDNFQSRRPNTSFCFLDIRSPGLGDTAMYLCATSTSDRGVADTQYFGPGTRLTVL.

The chain carries TRBV5-6 and TRBJ1-4; the match to TRBD1 covers 9 bases. The germline V gene encodes CDR1 SGHDT and CDR2 YYEEEE. The V segment lost 4 bases and the J segment 8 bases; nucleotides outside the gene matches: 9. The CDR3 extends over 15 amino acids. The CDR3 loop reads CASSAGTGRREKLFF. Here the CDR3 DNA reads TGTGCCAGCAGCGCGGGGACAGGGAGGAGGGAAAAACTGTTTTTT.

This rearrangement joins TRBV28 to TRBJ1-4, with D tentatively TRBD1 (5 bases). The CDR3 extends over 14 amino acids. Trimming took off 6 bases at V and 5 bases at J, with 13 bases between the two ends. The germline gives CDR1 MDHEN, CDR2 SYDVKM. CDR3 bases: TGTGCCAGCAGGGGGGGAGCACTGAATGAAAAACTGTTTTTT. Amino acids: CASRGGALNEKLFF.

The chain uses TRBV20-1 and TRBJ2-7; TRBD1 or TRBD2 may be the D gene (5 bases each). The CDR3 has 11 amino acids. In germline, CDR1 is DFQATT, CDR2 SNEGSKA (reference sequence). V lost 7 bases and J lost 4, with 11 bases in between. The CDR3 here is CSVRGEYEQYF. The CDR3 nucleotides are TGCAGTGTTAGGGGAGAGTACGAGCAGTACTTC.

The V call is TRBV5-1, the J call TRBJ1-3; D call uncertain. With 2 bases removed from V and 0 bases from J, the gap between germline ends came to 9 bases. Germline V CDR1 and CDR2: SGHRS, YFSETQ. The CDR3 is 15 residues long. The CDR3 DNA is TGCGCCAGCAGCTTAGCAGGTTCCTCTGGAAACACCATATATTTT. It codes for CASSLAGSSGNTIYF.

V and J are TRBV28 and TRBJ1-2; D call uncertain. Germline CDR1 MDHEN, CDR2 SYDVKM. CDR3 size: 15 residues. V lost 6 bases and J lost 5, with 19 bases in between. DNA for the CDR3: TGTGCCAGCAGCTCTCCCACGGACGGACTTTATGGCTACACCTTC. Amino acids: CASSSPTDGLYGYTF.

This chain joins TRBV19 and TRBJ1-4; the D is unclear. Trimming left V 5 bases short and J 2 bases short, with 9 bases between. CDR1 is LNHDA, CDR2 SQIVND, per germline (reference sequence). The CDR3 extends over 14 amino acids. Here the CDR3 DNA reads TGTGCCAGTAGTCGGAGGGCGACTAATGAAAAACTGTTTTTT. Translation: CASSRRATNEKLFF.

The chain uses TRBV25-1 and TRBJ1-2; D remains unclear. The CDR3 is made up of 12 amino acids. Trimming left V 7 bases short and J 8 bases short, with 14 bases between. In germline, CDR1 is MGHDK, CDR2 SYGVNS. CDR3 in amino acids: CASTTERAGYTF. Written as DNA, the CDR3 is TGTGCCAGCACCACAGAGCGGGCCGGCTACACCTTC.